These 25 T cell receptor beta chains share one sample of origin, sequenced in a study of blood T cells in healthy people across ages. Next came a second PCR, run for about 7 to 12 cycles, which used a sample-barcoded 5' primer along with a J-beta primer mix. TCRdb re-called the 5' RACE reads through MiXCR, storing one row per CDR3 protein. The table lists approximately 770,000 distinct CDR3 sequences, roughly 50% of them singletons. The sequenced sample consisted of blood. The receptors come from a man aged 25 to 40 in good health.

As concerns this clonotype: Given a much more abundant clone one base away, this may be a read error. The chain recombines TRBV12-3 or TRBV12-4 with TRBJ1-2, with 7 bases aligning to TRBD1. The CDR3 totals 12 residues. The V gene end was trimmed by 8 bases and the J gene end by 12 bases; junction bases not matched to a gene: 12. The chain's CDR3 is CASGGTERSHTF. CDR3 sequence (DNA): TGTGCCAGCGGAGGGACAGAGAGGAGCCACACCTTC.

This clonotype has more than one count but fewer than ten. This sequence joins TRBV9 and TRBJ2-5; 10 positions agree with TRBD1. Per germline, CDR1 SGDLS and CDR2 YYNGEE. V lost 2 bases to trimming and J lost 1 base; unmatched junction nucleotides: 5. The CDR3 totals 16 residues. The CDR3 spells CASSVGWTGGQETQYF. The CDR3 DNA sequence: TGTGCCAGCAGCGTTGGGTGGACAGGGGGCCAAGAGACCCAGTACTTC. Based on the CDR3 plus reference TRBV9 and TRBJ2-5, the full variable domain is DSGVTQTPKHLITATGQRVTLRCSPRSGDLSVYWYQQSLDQGLQFLIQYYNGEERAKGNILERFSAQQFPDLHSELNLSSLELGDSALYFCASSVGWTGGQETQYFGPGTRLLVL.

This clonotype has only a few counts. The CDR3 reads CASSRGQGRNQPQHF. The CDR3 nucleotides read TGTGCCAGCAGTAGGGGACAGGGTCGCAATCAGCCCCAGCATTTT. The genes are TRBV6-1 and TRBJ1-5; TRBD1 matches 9 bases. V shed 5 bases and J 2 bases; nucleotides not matched to a gene: 4. CDR3 length equals 15 residues. Germline values: CDR1 MNHNS, CDR2 SASEGT.

The genes are TRBV2 and TRBJ1-2; D is unclear. Germline V gene data show CDR1 as SNHLY and CDR2 as FYNNEI. The CDR3 is made up of 15 amino acids. Trimming cost V 3 bases and J 4 bases, with 15 bases left between them. DNA for the CDR3: TGTGCCAGCAGTGAGGTCCGAATGGGCAGCTATGGCTACACCTTC. Protein: CASSEVRMGSYGYTF.

In its sample, this clonotype was seen many times. The rearrangement uses TRBV20-1 and TRBJ1-2, with no clear D. CDR1 is DFQATT and CDR2 is SNEGSKA in the germline V gene (reference sequence). The germline V and J ends were trimmed by 1 base and 10 bases, with 16 bases remaining between them. The CDR3 runs 13 residues. CDR3 DNA sequence: TGCAGTGCTAGAGCCGGGCCTTCTACGTTCTACACCTTC. Protein: CSARAGPSTFYTF.

This clonotype was detected a few times. The J gene is TRBJ2-3, the V gene TRBV29-1; 10 bases line up with TRBD2. With 2 bases clipped from V and 6 bases from J, the junction kept 8 bases outside the gene matches. The germline V gene has CDR1 SQVTM and CDR2 ANQGSEA. There are 15 residues in the CDR3. CDR3 nucleotides: TGCAGCGTTGAAACCCAGCGGGAGGGCCCCGATACGCAGTATTTT. This sequence encodes CSVETQREGPDTQYF.

The chain is built from TRBV7-6 and TRBJ2-6, with TRBD2 as a possible D gene (7 bases). V was trimmed by 3 bases and J by 0 bases, leaving 15 bases between them. The CDR3 is 18 amino acids. Germline values: CDR1 SGHVS, CDR2 FNYEAQ. The CDR3 coding sequence is TGTGCCAGCAGCTTTGGCTCGGGGGGCACCTCTGGGGCCAACGTCCTGACTTTC. Protein product: CASSFGSGGTSGANVLTF.

The chain is built from TRBV6-1 and TRBJ1-6; TRBD1 is a possible D gene (6 bases). The CDR3 has 15 amino acids. Trimming removed 0 bases from V and 5 bases from J, with 8 bases in between. The V gene's germline CDR1 is MNHNS and CDR2 SASEGT. In nucleotides, the CDR3 is TGTGCCAGCAGTGAAGCGGACAGAAATAATTCACCCCTCCACTTT. This translates into CASSEADRNNSPLHF.

This clonotype showed up just a few times. This chain links TRBV4-2 with TRBJ2-1, with D unclear. Between the trimmed V and J ends, which lost 4 bases and 7 bases, there was a span of 8 bases. Germline lookup yields CDR1 LGHNA and CDR2 YNFKEQ. The CDR3 is 12 residues long. The CDR3 protein is CASSLEQNEQFF. The CDR3 DNA reads TGTGCCAGCAGCCTGGAGCAAAATGAGCAGTTCTTC.

This chain connects TRBV6-5 to TRBJ2-1, with 8 positions matching TRBD2. The CDR3 has 19 amino acids. Germline CDR1 reads MNHEY; CDR2 reads SVGAGI. V was pared by 2 bases and J by 0 bases, with 12 bases of the junction left unmatched. For the CDR3, the DNA is TGTGCCAGCAGTTACCCCCTAGTGGAGCGGGGGAGCTCCTACAATGAGCAGTTCTTC. This sequence encodes CASSYPLVERGSSYNEQFF.

The chain joins TRBV30 to TRBJ2-5; 10 bases align to TRBD2. Germline V gene lookup returns CDR1 GTSNPN and CDR2 SVGIG (reference sequence). After removal of 0 bases from V and 2 bases from J, the junction contained 3 bases not matched to a gene. This CDR3 spans 15 amino acids. The CDR3 protein is CAWSVGTSVQETQYF. Written as DNA, the CDR3 is TGTGCCTGGAGTGTAGGGACTAGCGTACAAGAGACCCAGTACTTC.

In DNA, the CDR3 is TGCGCCAGCAGCCCGGTACCTGGGGGCGGGAATGAGCAGTTCTTC. Its translation is CASSPVPGGGNEQFF. The chain carries TRBV5-1 and TRBJ2-1, with a weak D call TRBD1 (6 bases). CDR1 and CDR2 (germline): SGHRS, YFSETQ. This CDR3 comprises 15 residues. The V end lost 4 bases, the J end lost 7 bases, and 18 bases lay between the germline ends.

This clonotype was counted only a few times. The chain combines TRBV29-1 with TRBJ2-7; TRBD1 or TRBD2 may be the D gene (5 bases each). Germline CDR1 SQVTM, CDR2 ANQGSEA. V gave up 7 bases and J gave up 5 bases, with 21 bases separating them. The CDR3 is 14 residues long. CDR3 protein: CSGVGGDFPHEQYF. The CDR3 nucleotides are TGCAGCGGGGTTGGGGGAGACTTTCCCCACGAGCAGTACTTC.

The chain carries TRBV20-1 and TRBJ2-5, with D unclear. The last part of the DNA fits TRBJ2-7 better; the J call may be wrong. The CDR3 covers 12 residues. Germline CDR1 is DFQATT and CDR2 is SNEGSKA (reference sequence). As DNA, the CDR3 is TGCAGTCCCAGTGGACGGGCTTACGAGCAGTACTTC. Its translation is CSPSGRAYEQYF.

This clonotype was recorded a few times. V and J are TRBV20-1 and TRBJ2-7; TRBD1 aligns across 9 bases. CDR1 is DFQATT and CDR2 is SNEGSKA in the germline V gene (reference sequence). Losses at the gene ends were 6 bases for V and 5 bases for J; bases not matched to a gene: 8. This CDR3 is 13 amino acids long. The CDR3 region is CSANGQGRDEQYF. The CDR3 DNA reads TGCAGTGCCAACGGACAGGGGAGGGACGAGCAGTACTTC.

The chain employs TRBV20-1 and TRBJ2-7; no firm D call. CDR1 DFQATT and CDR2 SNEGSKA come from the germline V gene (reference sequence). This CDR3 is built from 13 residues. The V end was cut by 0 bases, the J end by 6 bases, with 12 bases between. CDR3 region: CSARDPPRIEQYF. For the CDR3, the DNA is TGCAGTGCTAGAGATCCCCCTAGAATCGAGCAGTACTTC.

The V gene is TRBV27, the J gene TRBJ1-4, with D tentatively TRBD1 (5 bases). Germline V gives CDR1 MNHEY, CDR2 SMNVEV (reference sequence). This CDR3 spans 13 amino acids. The V end lost 8 bases, the J end lost 5 bases, and 12 bases lay between the germline ends. The CDR3 nucleotides read TGTGCCAGCGGGGACTACAGCAATGAAAAACTGTTTTTT. Protein product: CASGDYSNEKLFF.

The rearrangement links TRBV7-9 to TRBJ2-3; 10 bases fit TRBD2. With V trimmed by 4 bases and J by 0 bases, 10 bases remained unmatched. From germline, CDR1 is SEHNR and CDR2 FQNEAQ (reference sequence). CDR3 length: 18 residues. CDR3 sequence: CASSSPAGGPMSTDTQYF. The CDR3 DNA is TGTGCCAGCAGCTCCCCAGCGGGGGGGCCCATGAGCACAGATACGCAGTATTTT.

The chain couples TRBV28 to TRBJ1-4; D unclear. In germline, CDR1 is MDHEN, CDR2 SYDVKM. This CDR3 comprises 13 residues. V shed 2 bases and J shed 5 bases, with 6 bases lying between them. CDR3 DNA: TGTGCCAGCAGTTTACGGAGCAATGAAAAACTGTTTTTT. This sequence encodes CASSLRSNEKLFF.

The chain is built from TRBV7-9 and TRBJ2-2; D is undetermined. CDR1 SEHNR and CDR2 FQNEAQ come from the germline V gene (reference sequence). The CDR3 runs 14 residues. V shed 8 bases and J shed 0 bases, with 10 bases lying between them. This CDR3 reads CASQPFANTGELFF. CDR3 DNA sequence: TGTGCCAGCCAACCCTTTGCGAACACCGGGGAGCTGTTTTTT.

The chain has TRBV6-5 and TRBJ1-5; 12 bases are shared with TRBD1. This CDR3 region has 20 residues. Trimming at V came to 4 bases and at J to 0 bases, leaving 13 bases not matched to a gene. CDR1 is MNHEY and CDR2 is SVGAGI in the germline V gene. In nucleotides, the CDR3 is TGTGCCAGCAGTTCCCTAACCGGGACAGGGGGCCCCTATAGCAATCAGCCCCAGCATTTT. Translating it yields CASSSLTGTGGPYSNQPQHF.

J is TRBJ1-3 and V is TRBV27, with D uncertain. The V end lost 5 bases, the J end lost 4 bases, and 15 bases lay between the germline ends. The CDR3 is 15 amino acids. Germline V gives CDR1 MNHEY, CDR2 SMNVEV (reference sequence). In DNA, the CDR3 is TGTGCCAGCAGTGTCGCAGGATTGGCCGGAAACACCATATATTTT. Its protein product is CASSVAGLAGNTIYF.

The rearrangement links TRBV20-1 to TRBJ1-2; D remains unclear. Trimming pared 7 bases from V and 7 bases from J, leaving 16 bases between. This CDR3 has 12 residues. Germline CDR1 and CDR2: DFQATT and SNEGSKA (reference sequence). Here the CDR3 DNA reads TGCAGTGGCGGTTGGGGTTTTGGTGGCTACACCTTC. Residues: CSGGWGFGGYTF.

The rearrangement links TRBV6-5 to TRBJ2-1, with D perhaps being TRBD1 or TRBD2 (5 bases each). V lost 0 bases to trimming and J lost 5 bases, with 11 bases between them. The CDR3 covers 15 residues. Germline V gives CDR1 MNHEY, CDR2 SVGAGI. The CDR3 sequence: CASSYSPRGNNEQFF. The CDR3 DNA sequence: TGTGCCAGCAGTTACTCCCCCCGGGGCAACAATGAGCAGTTCTTC.

This clonotype has just a few counts. This chain joins TRBV6-6 and TRBJ2-5, with D hard to call. Germline CDR1 and CDR2: MNHNY and SVGAGI (reference sequence). The V end lost 2 bases, the J end lost 1 base, and 8 bases lay between the germline ends. The CDR3 contains 14 residues. The CDR3 nucleotides read TGTGCCAGCAGTTACACGACCCTCCAAGAGACCCAGTACTTC. It translates to CASSYTTLQETQYF.